The text below deals with one T cell receptor beta chain. Trimming removed 4 bases from V and 6 bases from J; junction bases left unmatched: 7. The length of the CDR3 is 14 residues. The germline gives CDR1 SGHAT, CDR2 FQNNGV. The method was immunoSEQ multiplex PCR; TCRdb's version includes in-frame clones alone and lacks a portion of them. Of roughly 500,000 clones in the sample, around 89% were seen once. Membership in each cohort depended on participant-reported clinical history. The data are from a study of blood T cell repertoires in COVID-19. About the research overall: T cells, B-cell-depleted T cells, or PBMCs provided the cDNA or gDNA that served as material.

The specimen was PBMCs or T cells enriched from blood (not recorded which). The receptor was isolated from a woman in her 40s who had recovered from COVID-19. This chain joins TRBV11-2 and TRBJ2-7; 9 bases are shared with TRBD1. The CDR3 nucleotides read TGTGCCAGCAGCTCCCCACAGGGGGCGGGCGAGCAGTACTTC. Its protein is CASSSPQGAGEQYF.